Following are 14 T cell receptor beta chains from one sample sequenced in a study of T cells in Graves' hyperthyroidism and ophthalmopathy. TCR beta CDR3 regions were amplified from RNA transcripts. When the TCR CDR3 underwent first-round RT-PCR, the HTBI primer set was used. One entry per CDR3 protein results from TCRdb running MiXCR on the multiplex PCR reads. The data contain roughly 530,000 distinct CDR3 sequences, approximately 17% of them singletons. The sequenced sample was blood. Source of these receptors: a woman between 18 and 29 years old with Graves' ophthalmopathy.

The J gene is TRBJ1-2, the V gene TRBV9; D gene uncertain. The germline V gene has CDR1 SGDLS and CDR2 YYNGEE. Trimming took off 0 bases at V and 1 base at J, with 7 bases between the two ends. The CDR3 sequence is 14 residues long. CDR3 sequence: CASSVGNDNYGYTF. The CDR3 bases are TGTGCCAGCAGCGTAGGTAACGATAACTATGGCTACACCTTC.

This chain connects TRBV5-1 to TRBJ1-2, with D possibly matching TRBD1 (5 bases). Germline values: CDR1 SGHRS, CDR2 YFSETQ. The ends were cut back, 1 base at V and 4 bases at J, with 11 bases in the middle. This CDR3 region has 14 residues. CDR3 loop: CASSLKQVGYGYTF. The CDR3 nucleotides are TGCGCCAGCAGCTTGAAACAGGTCGGCTATGGCTACACCTTC.

This clonotype appeared a few times. This rearrangement joins TRBV27 to TRBJ2-5, with D unresolved. The germline V and J ends were trimmed by 6 bases and 0 bases, with 14 bases remaining between them. This CDR3 is 15 amino acids long. Germline values: CDR1 MNHEY, CDR2 SMNVEV (reference sequence). The chain's CDR3 is CASRGSKTNQETQYF. CDR3 bases: TGTGCCAGCAGGGGCTCCAAAACTAACCAAGAGACCCAGTACTTC.

The table lists this clonotype with many counts. The CDR3 region is CASSLAGLGTEAFF. The CDR3 DNA reads as TGTGCCAGCAGCTTAGCCGGGTTGGGCACTGAAGCTTTCTTT. The V and J genes are TRBV5-6 and TRBJ1-1; no definite D call. In germline, CDR1 is SGHDT, CDR2 YYEEEE. V was clipped by 2 bases and J by 4 bases, with 12 bases between them. This CDR3 contains 14 residues.

The chain employs TRBV7-3 and TRBJ1-1; D gene ambiguous. V gave up 3 bases and J gave up 7 bases, with 15 bases separating them. In germline, CDR1 is SGHTA, CDR2 FQGTGA. This CDR3 spans 14 amino acids. The CDR3, as DNA: TGTGCCAGCAGCTTTACTGGAGCAGACCGTGAAGCTTTCTTT. Translation: CASSFTGADREAFF.

This clonotype was observed a handful of times. This clone may be a read error of a much larger clone one base away. The CDR3 spells CGASLTENTEAFF. CDR3 coding DNA: TGCGGTGCTAGCTTGACAGAGAACACTGAAGCTTTCTTT. The chain recombines TRBV20-1 with TRBJ1-1; perhaps TRBD1 as D (5 bases). This CDR3 comprises 13 residues. CDR1 is DFQATT, CDR2 SNEGSKA, per germline (reference sequence).

The table lists this clonotype with a few counts. The chain joins TRBV11-2 to TRBJ2-7, with D uncertain. CDR3 length: 16 amino acids. V lost 1 base to trimming and J lost 4 bases, with 17 bases between them. Germline V gives CDR1 SGHAT, CDR2 FQNNGV. The CDR3 nucleotides are TGTGCCAGCAGCTTAGCGGGCCCCACCTTGTCGTACGAGCAGTACTTC. This encodes CASSLAGPTLSYEQYF.

In this sample, this clonotype turned up many times. The rearrangement joins TRBV29-1 to TRBJ1-1; weak D call: TRBD1 (6 bases). The CDR3 length is 12 residues. Germline V gene lookup returns CDR1 SQVTM and CDR2 ANQGSEA. V was cut by 3 bases and J by 4 bases, with 9 bases left in between. The CDR3 DNA follows: TGCAGCGTTGATCAGGGGACCACTGAAGCTTTCTTT. Its protein is CSVDQGTTEAFF.

This clonotype showed up just a few times. The chain has TRBV25-1 and TRBJ1-2; TRBD1 is a possible D gene (5 bases). CDR1 and CDR2 from the germline V gene are MGHDK and SYGVNS. V was trimmed by 4 bases and J by 4 bases, leaving 10 bases between them. This CDR3 region has 13 residues. CDR3 in amino acids: CASSGRDAYGYTF. DNA for the CDR3: TGTGCCAGCAGTGGCAGGGATGCCTATGGCTACACCTTC.

This clonotype was detected many times. The chain has TRBV18 and TRBJ2-7; D is unclear. CDR3 length: 13 amino acids. The V gene's germline CDR1 is KGHSH and CDR2 LQKENI. Trimming removed 0 bases from V and 6 bases from J, with 9 bases in between. CDR3 nucleotides: TGTGCCAGCTCACCACCGCTCAACTTCGAGCAGTACTTC. Amino acids: CASSPPLNFEQYF.

This clonotype was seen at least ten times. This chain uses TRBV20-1 with TRBJ2-7; D unclear. CDR3 length: 13 residues. Between the trimmed V and J ends, which lost 3 bases and 0 bases, there was a span of 9 bases. Germline V CDR1 and CDR2: DFQATT, SNEGSKA (reference sequence). The CDR3 region is CSARTLTSYEQYF. CDR3 DNA sequence: TGCAGTGCTAGGACACTGACCTCCTACGAGCAGTACTTC.

The chain couples TRBV19 to TRBJ1-2; no definite D call. V was trimmed by 3 bases and J by 4 bases, leaving 9 bases between them. CDR3 length: 13 residues. Looked up from germline, CDR1 is LNHDA and CDR2 is SQIVND (reference sequence). The CDR3 loop reads CASSMVVSYGYTF. The CDR3 DNA sequence: TGTGCCAGTAGTATGGTAGTGAGCTATGGCTACACCTTC.

About this clonotype itself: One end of the junction is discordant with germline, which a read error may explain. This sequence joins TRBV27 and TRBJ2-7; D gene unclear. This CDR3 contains 13 residues. The V gene's germline CDR1 is MNHEY and CDR2 SMNVEV (reference sequence). CDR3 protein: CASSLTGNYEQCF. CDR3 bases: TGTGCCAGCAGTCTAACTGGAAACTACGAGCAGTGCTTC.

This sequence joins TRBV30 and TRBJ1-2; 7 bases align to TRBD1. Per germline, CDR1 GTSNPN and CDR2 SVGIG (reference sequence). The CDR3 extends over 13 amino acids. Trimming removed 3 bases from V and 8 bases from J; junction bases left unmatched: 9. The CDR3 DNA reads TGTGCCTGGAGCCATGAGGGGGCTGGCGGCTACACCTTC. It translates to CAWSHEGAGGYTF.